The 3 T cell receptor beta chains in this list originate from one sample, sequenced in a study of blood T cell repertoires in COVID-19 (dated by TCRdb to 2018 to 2021). The library came from the immunoSEQ multiplex PCR assay. TCRdb provides this immuneACCESS table in a form limited to in-frame rearrangements. Some clones are lacking; in checked studies, under half of them reflect an unresolved V gene, and why the rest are absent is not known. This sample has 300,000 to 400,000 clones in its table, and 85% to 90% of those were observed once. About 6% of the sample is held by the ten biggest clonotypes. Material: peripheral blood. The origin of the receptors is a woman in her 50s with COVID-19, enrolled during active disease.

The chain employs TRBV3-1 (or the pseudogene TRBV3-2) and TRBJ1-4; D not resolved. Trimming took 4 bases from V and 0 from J, leaving 9 bases between them. The CDR3 covers 15 residues. CDR1 and CDR2 from the germline V gene are LGHDT and YNNKEL (reference sequence). This CDR3 is CASSLGLATNEKLFF. CDR3 DNA sequence: TGTGCCAGCAGCCTTGGGCTCGCAACTAATGAAAAACTGTTTTTT.

This clone is a singleton in its sample. The chain recombines TRBV5-4 with TRBJ2-7, with 8 bases matching TRBD1. The germline gives CDR1 SGHNT, CDR2 YYREEE (reference sequence). The CDR3 has 15 residues. The junction had 8 bases not matched to a gene; V was cut back by 2 bases and J by 4 bases. The CDR3 is CASSLNDRGKYEQYF. The CDR3 DNA follows: TGTGCCAGCAGCTTAAACGACAGGGGAAAATACGAGCAGTACTTC.

This clone was seen a single time. This chain uses TRBV11-3 with TRBJ2-3; 8 nucleotides align to TRBD1. The germline CDR1 and CDR2 sequences are SGHNT and YENEEA. The CDR3 extends over 15 amino acids. Unmatched junction bases numbered 6, after V lost 5 bases and J lost 2 bases. The CDR3: CASSNGQGPTDTQYF. In DNA form, the CDR3 reads TGTGCCAGCAGCAACGGACAGGGACCCACAGATACGCAGTATTTT.